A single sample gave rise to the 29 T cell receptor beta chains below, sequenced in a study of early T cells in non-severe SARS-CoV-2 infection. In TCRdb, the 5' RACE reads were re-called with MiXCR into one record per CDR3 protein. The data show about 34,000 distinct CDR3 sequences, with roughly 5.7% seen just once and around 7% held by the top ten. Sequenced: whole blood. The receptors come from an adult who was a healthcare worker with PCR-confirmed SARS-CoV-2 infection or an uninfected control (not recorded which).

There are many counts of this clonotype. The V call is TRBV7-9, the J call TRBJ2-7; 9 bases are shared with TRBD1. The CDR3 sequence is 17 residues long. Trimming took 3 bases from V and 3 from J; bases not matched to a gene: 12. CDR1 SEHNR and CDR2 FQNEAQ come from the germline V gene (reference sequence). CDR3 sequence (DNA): TGTGCCAGCAGCTTGCTAAGCCTCGGGACAGGGAACTACGAGCAGTACTTC. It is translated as CASSLLSLGTGNYEQYF.

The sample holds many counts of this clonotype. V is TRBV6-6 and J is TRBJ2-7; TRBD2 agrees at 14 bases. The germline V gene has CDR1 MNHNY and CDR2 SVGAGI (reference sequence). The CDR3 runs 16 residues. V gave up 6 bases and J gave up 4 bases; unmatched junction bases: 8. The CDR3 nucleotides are TGTGCCAGCAGCGTAACCGGGACTAGCGGGGGATACGAGCAGTACTTC. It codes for CASSVTGTSGGYEQYF.

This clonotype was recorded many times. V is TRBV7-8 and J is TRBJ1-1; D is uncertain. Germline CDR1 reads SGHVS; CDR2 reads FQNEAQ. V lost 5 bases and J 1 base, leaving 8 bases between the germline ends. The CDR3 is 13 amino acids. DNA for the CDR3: TGTGCCAGCAGCCATCGCGAGAACACTGAAGCTTTCTTT. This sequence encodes CASSHRENTEAFF.

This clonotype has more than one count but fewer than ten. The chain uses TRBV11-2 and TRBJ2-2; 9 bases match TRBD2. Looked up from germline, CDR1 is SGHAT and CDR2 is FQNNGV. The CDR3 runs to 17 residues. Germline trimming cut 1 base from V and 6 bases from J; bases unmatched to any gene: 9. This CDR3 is CASSLVRRERGAGELFF. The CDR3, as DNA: TGTGCCAGCAGCTTAGTGCGAAGAGAGCGGGGGGCCGGGGAGCTGTTTTTT.

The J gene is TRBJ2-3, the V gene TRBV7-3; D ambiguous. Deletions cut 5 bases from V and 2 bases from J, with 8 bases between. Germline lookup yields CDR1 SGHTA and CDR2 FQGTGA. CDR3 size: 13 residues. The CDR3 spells CASSRPDTDTQYF. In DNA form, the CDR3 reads TGTGCCAGCAGCCGCCCCGACACAGATACGCAGTATTTT.

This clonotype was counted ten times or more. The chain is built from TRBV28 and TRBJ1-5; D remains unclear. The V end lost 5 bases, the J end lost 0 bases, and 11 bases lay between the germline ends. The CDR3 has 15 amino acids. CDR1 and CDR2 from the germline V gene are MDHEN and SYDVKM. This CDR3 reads CASSPPGFSNQPQHF. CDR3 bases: TGTGCCAGCAGTCCTCCGGGTTTTAGCAATCAGCCCCAGCATTTT. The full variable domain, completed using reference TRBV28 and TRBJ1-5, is DVKVTQSSRYLVKRTGEKVFLECVQDMDHENMFWYRQDPGLGLRLIYFSYDVKMKEKGDIPEGYSVSREKKERFSLILESASTNQTSMYLCASSPPGFSNQPQHFGDGTRLSIL.

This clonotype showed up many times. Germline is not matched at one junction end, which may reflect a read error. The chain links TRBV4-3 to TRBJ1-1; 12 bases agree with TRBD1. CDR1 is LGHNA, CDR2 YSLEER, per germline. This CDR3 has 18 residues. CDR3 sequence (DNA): TGCGCCAGCAGCCAAGACGCGGGGACAGGGGGCGTCTCCACTGAAGTTTTCTTT. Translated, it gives CASSQDAGTGGVSTEVFF.

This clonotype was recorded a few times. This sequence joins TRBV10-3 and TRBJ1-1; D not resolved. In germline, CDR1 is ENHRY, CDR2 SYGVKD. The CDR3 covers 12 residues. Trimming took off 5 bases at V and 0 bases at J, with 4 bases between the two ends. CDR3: CAISKLNTEAFF. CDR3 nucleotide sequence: TGTGCCATCAGTAAGTTGAACACTGAAGCTTTCTTT.

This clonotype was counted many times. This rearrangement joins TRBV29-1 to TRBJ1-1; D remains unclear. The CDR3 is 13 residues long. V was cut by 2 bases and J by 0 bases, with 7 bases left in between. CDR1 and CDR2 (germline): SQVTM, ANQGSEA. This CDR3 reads CSVEPKLNTEAFF. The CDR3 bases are TGCAGCGTTGAACCCAAATTGAACACTGAAGCTTTCTTT.

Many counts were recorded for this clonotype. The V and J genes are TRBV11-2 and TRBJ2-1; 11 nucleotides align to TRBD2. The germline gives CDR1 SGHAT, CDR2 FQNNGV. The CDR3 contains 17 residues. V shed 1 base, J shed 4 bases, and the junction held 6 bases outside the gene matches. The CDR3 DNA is TGTGCCAGCAGCTTAGTGGGGCTAGCGGGGGGATACAATGAGCAGTTCTTC. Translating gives CASSLVGLAGGYNEQFF.

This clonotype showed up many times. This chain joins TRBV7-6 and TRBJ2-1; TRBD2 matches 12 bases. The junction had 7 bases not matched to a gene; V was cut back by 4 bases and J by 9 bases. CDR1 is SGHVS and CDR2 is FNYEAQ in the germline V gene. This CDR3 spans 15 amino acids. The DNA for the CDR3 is TGTGCCAGCAGCTCTAGCGGGGGGGGTCTCGGTGAGCAGTTCTTC. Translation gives CASSSSGGGLGEQFF.

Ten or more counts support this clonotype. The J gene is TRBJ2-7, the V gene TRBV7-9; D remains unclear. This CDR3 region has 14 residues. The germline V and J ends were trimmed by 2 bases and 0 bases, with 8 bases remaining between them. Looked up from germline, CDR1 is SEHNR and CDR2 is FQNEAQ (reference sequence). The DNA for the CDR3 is TGTGCCAGCAGCTTACACACCAGCTCCTACGAGCAGTACTTC. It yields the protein CASSLHTSSYEQYF.

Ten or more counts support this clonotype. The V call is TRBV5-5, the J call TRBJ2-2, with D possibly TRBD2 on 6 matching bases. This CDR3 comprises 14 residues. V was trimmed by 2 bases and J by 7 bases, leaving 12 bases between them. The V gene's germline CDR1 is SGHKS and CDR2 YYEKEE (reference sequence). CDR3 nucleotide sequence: TGTGCCAGCAGCTTCCGCGTGGAGGGCGGGGAGCTGTTTTTT. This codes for CASSFRVEGGELFF. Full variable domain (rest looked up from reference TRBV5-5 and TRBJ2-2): DAGVTQSPTHLIKTRGQQVTLRCSPISGHKSVSWYQQVLGQGPQFIFQYYEKEERGRGNFPDRFSARQFPNYSSELNVNALLLGDSALYLCASSFRVEGGELFFGEGSRLTVL.

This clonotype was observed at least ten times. The CDR3 coding sequence is TGCAGCGTGGTATCGAACACTGAAGCTTTCTTT. Protein product: CSVVSNTEAFF. This chain links TRBV29-1 with TRBJ1-1; no clear D. Germline V gene lookup returns CDR1 SQVTM and CDR2 ANQGSEA. Trimming pared 6 bases from V and 1 base from J, leaving 6 bases between. The CDR3 length is 11 residues.

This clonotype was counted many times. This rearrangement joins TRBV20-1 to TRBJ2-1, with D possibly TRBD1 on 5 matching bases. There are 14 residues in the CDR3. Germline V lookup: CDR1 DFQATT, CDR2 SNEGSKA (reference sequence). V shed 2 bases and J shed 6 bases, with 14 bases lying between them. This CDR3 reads CSARSQVGPNEQFF. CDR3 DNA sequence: TGCAGTGCTAGATCACAGGTGGGCCCCAATGAGCAGTTCTTC.

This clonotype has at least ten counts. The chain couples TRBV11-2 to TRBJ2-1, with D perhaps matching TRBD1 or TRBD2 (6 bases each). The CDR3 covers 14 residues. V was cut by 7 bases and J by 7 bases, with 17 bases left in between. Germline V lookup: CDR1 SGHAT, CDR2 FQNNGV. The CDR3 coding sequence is TGTGCCAGCACACGAGGGGGGCAAGTGAATGAGCAGTTCTTC. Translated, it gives CASTRGGQVNEQFF.

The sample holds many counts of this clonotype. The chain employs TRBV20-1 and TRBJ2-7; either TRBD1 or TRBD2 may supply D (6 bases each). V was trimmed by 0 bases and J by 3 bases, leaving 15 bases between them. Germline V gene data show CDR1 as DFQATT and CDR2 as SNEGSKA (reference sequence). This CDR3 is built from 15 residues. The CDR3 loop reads CSARDPSRGVYEQYF. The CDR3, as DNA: TGCAGTGCTAGAGATCCAAGTAGGGGGGTCTACGAGCAGTACTTC.

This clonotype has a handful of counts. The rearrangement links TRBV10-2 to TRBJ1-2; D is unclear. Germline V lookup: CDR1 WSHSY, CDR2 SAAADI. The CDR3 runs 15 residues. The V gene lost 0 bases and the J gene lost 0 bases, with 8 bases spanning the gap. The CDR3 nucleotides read TGCGCCAGCAGTGAGTCCGGGCAGCCTAACTATGGCTACACCTTC. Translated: CASSESGQPNYGYTF.

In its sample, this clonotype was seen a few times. CDR3 nucleotide sequence: TGTGCCAGCAGTGAGGCGGGGGTTAGCTATGGCTACACCTTC. This translates into CASSEAGVSYGYTF. This sequence joins TRBV2 and TRBJ1-2, with D perhaps TRBD1 (5 bases). V lost 3 bases, J lost 4 bases, and 12 bases lay in between. The CDR3 spans 14 residues. In germline, CDR1 is SNHLY, CDR2 FYNNEI.

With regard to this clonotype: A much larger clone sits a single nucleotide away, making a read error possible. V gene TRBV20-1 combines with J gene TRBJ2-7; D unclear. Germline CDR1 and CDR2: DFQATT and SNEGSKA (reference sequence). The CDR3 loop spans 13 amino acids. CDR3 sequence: CSAREPASYDQYF. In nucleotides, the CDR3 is TGCAGTGCTAGAGAACCTGCATCCTACGATCAGTACTTC.

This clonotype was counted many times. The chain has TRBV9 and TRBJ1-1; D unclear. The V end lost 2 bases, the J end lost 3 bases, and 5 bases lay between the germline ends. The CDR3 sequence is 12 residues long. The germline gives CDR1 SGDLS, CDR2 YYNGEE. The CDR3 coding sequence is TGTGCCAGCAGCGTTGGGGACACTGAAGCTTTCTTT. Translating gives CASSVGDTEAFF.

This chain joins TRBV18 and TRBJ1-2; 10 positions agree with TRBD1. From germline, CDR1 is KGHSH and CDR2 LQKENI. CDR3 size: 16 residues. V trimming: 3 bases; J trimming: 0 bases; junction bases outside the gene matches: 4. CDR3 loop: CASSPGQGPSNYGYTF. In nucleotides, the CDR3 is TGTGCCAGCTCACCGGGACAGGGGCCTTCTAACTATGGCTACACCTTC.

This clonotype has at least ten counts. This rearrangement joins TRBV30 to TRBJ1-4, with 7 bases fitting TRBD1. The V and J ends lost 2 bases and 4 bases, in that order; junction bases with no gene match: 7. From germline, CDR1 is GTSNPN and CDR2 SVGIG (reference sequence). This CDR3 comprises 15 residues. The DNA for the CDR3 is TGTGCCTGGAGTCCCGGACAGGCGGGTAATGAAAAACTGTTTTTT. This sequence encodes CAWSPGQAGNEKLFF.

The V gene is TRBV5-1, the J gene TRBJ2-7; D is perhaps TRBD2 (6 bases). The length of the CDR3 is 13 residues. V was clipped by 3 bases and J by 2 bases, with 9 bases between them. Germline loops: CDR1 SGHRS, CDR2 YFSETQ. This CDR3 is CASSWTNTYEQYF. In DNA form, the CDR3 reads TGCGCCAGCAGCTGGACTAATACCTACGAGCAGTACTTC.

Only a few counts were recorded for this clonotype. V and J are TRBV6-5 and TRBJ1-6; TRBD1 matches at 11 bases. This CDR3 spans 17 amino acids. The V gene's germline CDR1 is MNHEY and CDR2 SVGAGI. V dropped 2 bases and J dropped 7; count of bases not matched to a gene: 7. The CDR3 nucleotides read TGTGCCAGCAGTTACCCTCCCGGGACAGGGGGGAATTCACCCCTCCACTTT. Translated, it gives CASSYPPGTGGNSPLHF.

CDR3 amino acids: CSASDFMGLAGAASTDTQYF. The CDR3 bases are TGCAGTGCTAGCGACTTCATGGGACTAGCGGGGGCTGCTAGCACAGATACGCAGTATTTT. This sequence joins TRBV20-1 and TRBJ2-3; 14 nucleotides agree with TRBD2. This CDR3 is 20 amino acids long. The germline V gene has CDR1 DFQATT and CDR2 SNEGSKA (reference sequence). Losses at the gene ends were 3 bases for V and 0 bases for J; bases not matched to a gene: 14.

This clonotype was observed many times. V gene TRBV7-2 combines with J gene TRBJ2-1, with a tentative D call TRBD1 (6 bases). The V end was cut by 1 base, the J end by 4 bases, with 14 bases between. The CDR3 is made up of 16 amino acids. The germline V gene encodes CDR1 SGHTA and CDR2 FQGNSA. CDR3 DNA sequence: TGTGCCAGCAGCTTAGAGACCGGGACACCTTACAATGAGCAGTTCTTC. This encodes CASSLETGTPYNEQFF.

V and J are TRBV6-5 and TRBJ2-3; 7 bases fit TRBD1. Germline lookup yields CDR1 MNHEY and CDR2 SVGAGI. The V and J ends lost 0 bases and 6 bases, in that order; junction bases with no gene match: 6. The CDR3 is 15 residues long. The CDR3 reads CASSYSMTGTDTQYF. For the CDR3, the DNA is TGTGCCAGCAGTTACTCGATGACAGGGACCGATACGCAGTATTTT.

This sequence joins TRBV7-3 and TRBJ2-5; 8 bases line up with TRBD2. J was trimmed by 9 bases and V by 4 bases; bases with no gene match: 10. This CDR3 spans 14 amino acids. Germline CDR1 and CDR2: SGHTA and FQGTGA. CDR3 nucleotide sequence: TGTGCCAGCAGCTCGGGGGGGCCCTTTACCGCCCAGTACTTC. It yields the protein CASSSGGPFTAQYF. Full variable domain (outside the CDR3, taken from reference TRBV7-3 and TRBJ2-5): GAGVSQTPSNKVTEKGKYVELRCDPISGHTALYWYRQSLGQGPEFLIYFQGTGAADDSGLPNDRFFAVRPEGSVSTLKIQRTERGDSAVYLCASSSGGPFTAQYFGPGTRLLVL.